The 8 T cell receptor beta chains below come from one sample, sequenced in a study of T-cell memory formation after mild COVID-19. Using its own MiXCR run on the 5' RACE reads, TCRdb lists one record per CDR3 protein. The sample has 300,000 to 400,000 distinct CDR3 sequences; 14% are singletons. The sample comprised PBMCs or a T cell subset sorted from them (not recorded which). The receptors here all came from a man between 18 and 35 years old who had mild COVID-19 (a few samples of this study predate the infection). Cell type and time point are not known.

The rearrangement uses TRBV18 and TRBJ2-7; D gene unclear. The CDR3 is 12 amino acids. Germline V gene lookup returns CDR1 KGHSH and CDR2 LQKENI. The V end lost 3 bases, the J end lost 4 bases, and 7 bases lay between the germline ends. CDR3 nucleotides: TGTGCCAGCTCACCGGCACAGTACGAGCAGTACTTC. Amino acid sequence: CASSPAQYEQYF.

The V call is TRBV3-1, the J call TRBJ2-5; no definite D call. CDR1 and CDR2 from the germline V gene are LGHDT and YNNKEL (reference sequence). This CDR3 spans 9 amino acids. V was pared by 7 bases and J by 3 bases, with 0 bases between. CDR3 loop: CASKETQYF. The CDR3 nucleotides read TGTGCCAGCAAAGAGACCCAGTACTTC.

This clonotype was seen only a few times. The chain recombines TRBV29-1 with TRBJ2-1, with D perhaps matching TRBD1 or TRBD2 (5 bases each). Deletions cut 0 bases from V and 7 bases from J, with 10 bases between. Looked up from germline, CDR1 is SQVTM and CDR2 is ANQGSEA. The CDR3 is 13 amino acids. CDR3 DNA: TGCAGCGTTGAAGATGGTGGGGGTAATGAGCAGTTCTTC. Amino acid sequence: CSVEDGGGNEQFF.

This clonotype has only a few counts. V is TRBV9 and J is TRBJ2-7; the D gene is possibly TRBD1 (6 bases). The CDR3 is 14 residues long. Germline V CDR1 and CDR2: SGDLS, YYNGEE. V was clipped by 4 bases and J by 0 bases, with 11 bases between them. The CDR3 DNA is TGTGCCAGCAGCCCCGGGACAAACTCCTACGAGCAGTACTTC. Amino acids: CASSPGTNSYEQYF.

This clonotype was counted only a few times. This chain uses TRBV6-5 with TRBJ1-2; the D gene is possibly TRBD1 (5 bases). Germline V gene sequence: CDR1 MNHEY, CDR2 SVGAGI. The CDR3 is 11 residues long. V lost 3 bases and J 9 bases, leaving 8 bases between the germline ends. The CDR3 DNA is TGTGCCAGCAGTTATCGGGACCGCTACACCTTC. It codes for CASSYRDRYTF.

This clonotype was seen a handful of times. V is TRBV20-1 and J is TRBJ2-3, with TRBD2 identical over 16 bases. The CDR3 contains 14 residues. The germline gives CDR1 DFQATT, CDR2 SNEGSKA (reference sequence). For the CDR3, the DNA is TGCAGGGGACTAGCGGGGGGGGACACAGATACGCAGTATTTT. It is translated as CRGLAGGDTDTQYF.

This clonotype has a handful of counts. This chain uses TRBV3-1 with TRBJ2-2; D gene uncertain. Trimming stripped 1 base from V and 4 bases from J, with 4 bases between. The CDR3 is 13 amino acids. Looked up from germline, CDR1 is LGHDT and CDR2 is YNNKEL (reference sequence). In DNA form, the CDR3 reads TGTGCCAGCAGCCAAGCCCTCACCGGGGAGCTGTTTTTT. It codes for CASSQALTGELFF. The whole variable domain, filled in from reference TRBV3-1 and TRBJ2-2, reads DTAVSQTPKYLVTQMGNDKSIKCEQNLGHDTMYWYKQDSKKFLKIMFSYNNKELIINETVPNRFSPKSPDKAHLNLHINSLELGDSAVYFCASSQALTGELFFGEGSRLTVL.

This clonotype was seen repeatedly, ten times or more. This CDR3 reads CASSLATTGGRTEAFF. CDR3 nucleotide sequence: TGTGCCAGCAGCTTAGCGACAACAGGTGGAAGGACTGAAGCTTTCTTT. The chain links TRBV7-2 to TRBJ1-1; possibly TRBD1 for D (5 bases). CDR3 length: 16 amino acids. From germline, CDR1 is SGHTA and CDR2 FQGNSA. V was shortened by 0 bases and J by 5 bases, with 16 bases between the two germline ends. The full variable domain, its missing parts supplied by reference TRBV7-2 and TRBJ1-1, is GAGVSQSPSNKVTEKGKDVELRCDPISGHTALYWYRQSLGQGLEFLIYFQGNSAPDKSGLPSDRFSAERTGGSVSTLTIQRTQQEDSAVYLCASSLATTGGRTEAFFGQGTRLTVV.